These T cell receptor beta chains were read from a single sample in a study of shared clonotypes between healthy human individuals. TCRdb's table, derived via immunoSEQ multiplex PCR, lists solely in-frame clones and lacks some. This table has about 960,000 clones, 76% appearing once. Sequencing was carried out using memory CD4+ T cells sorted from blood. The receptors here all came from a man aged 18 to 29 in good health. The CDR3 runs from the conserved cysteine through the conserved F or W. Each record gives: D gene, clone size, J gene, V gene, CDR3 protein, CDR3 DNA. D genes are given only for firm matches. Clone size appears in some rows only: once, few, many, or a class for an expanded clone.

. . TRBJ1-5 TRBV5-6 CASRPFSSNSNQPQHF TGTGCCAGCAGACCCTTCAGCTCCAATAGCAATCAGCCCCAGCATTTT
TRBD1 few TRBJ1-4 TRBV19 CASSIPTGGSEKLFF TGTGCCAGTAGTATCCCCACAGGGGGTAGTGAAAAACTGTTTTTT
. . TRBJ1-2 TRBV6-5 CASSYAGGGRPGYTF TGTGCCAGCAGTTACGCTGGGGGGGGCAGACCTGGCTACACCTTC
. . TRBJ2-3 TRBV4-2 CASSQDRAADTQYF TGTGCCAGCAGCCAAGATCGGGCCGCGGATACGCAGTATTTT
. . TRBJ1-3 TRBV30 CAAGRGANTIYF TGTGCCGCGGGTAGGGGGGCAAACACCATATATTTT
TRBD1 . TRBJ1-2 TRBV7-3 CASSPGQGAYGYTF TGTGCCAGCAGCCCTGGACAGGGGGCCTATGGCTACACCTTC
TRBD1 few TRBJ1-1 TRBV10-3 CAIGRDSISEAFF TGTGCCATCGGAAGGGACAGCATTTCTGAAGCTTTCTTT
. . TRBJ2-7 TRBV18 CASSRLGVEQYF TGTGCCAGCTCACGTCTAGGGGTCGAGCAGTACTTC
TRBD1 . TRBJ2-2 TRBV5-1 CASRTQGQGEVAGELFF TGCGCCAGCCGGACTCAAGGACAGGGAGAAGTTGCCGGGGAGCTGTTTTTT
TRBD1 . TRBJ1-5 TRBV4-2 CASSRQGGQPQHF TGTGCCAGCAGCCGACAGGGTGGTCAGCCCCAGCATTTT
TRBD1 few TRBJ1-1 TRBV7-9 CASKMAGGTEAFF TGTGCCAGCAAAATGGCAGGGGGCACTGAAGCTTTCTTT
. . TRBJ1-4 TRBV10-3 CAISEGATNEKLFF TGTGCCATCAGTGAAGGGGCTACTAATGAAAAACTGTTTTTT
. once TRBJ1-5 TRBV27 CASSLRGDNSNQPQHF TGTGCCAGCAGTTTGAGGGGGGATAATAGCAATCAGCCCCAGCATTTT
. . TRBJ2-5 TRBV14 CASSRGQQETQYF TGTGCCAGCAGCCGAGGACAGCAAGAGACCCAGTACTTC
. once TRBJ2-1 TRBV7-9 CASSLTMSSYNEQFF TGTGCCAGCAGCCTGACCATGAGCTCCTACAATGAGCAGTTCTTC
. . TRBJ2-5 TRBV4-1 CASSQQANRGKETQYF TGCGCCAGCAGCCAACAAGCCAATCGGGGAAAAGAGACCCAGTACTTC
. . TRBJ1-2 TRBV2 CASSARDYGYTF TGTGCCAGCAGTGCCAGGGACTATGGCTACACCTTC
TRBD2 . TRBJ2-1 TRBV5-4 CASSPSAGDSYNEQFF TGTGCCAGCAGCCCATCAGCGGGGGACTCCTACAATGAGCAGTTCTTC
. . TRBJ2-2 TRBV5-6 CASSLVGAGLTGELFF TGTGCCAGCAGCTTGGTTGGGGCGGGGCTGACCGGGGAGCTGTTTTTT
. . TRBJ2-2 TRBV21-1 CASSPWLAVDVVPGELFF TGTGCCAGCAGCCCATGGCTAGCGGTTGACGTGGTCCCCGGGGAGCTGTTTTTT
TRBD1 . TRBJ2-5 TRBV29-1 CSVSTTGVQETQYF TGCAGCGTTAGTACAACAGGGGTCCAAGAGACCCAGTACTTC
. . TRBJ1-3 TRBV7-2 CASSLVMWTPAFSGNTIYF TGTGCCAGCAGCTTAGTTATGTGGACGCCAGCCTTCTCTGGAAACACCATATATTTT
. . TRBJ1-5 TRBV5-6 CASSLSWANQPQHF TGTGCCAGCAGCTTGAGTTGGGCCAATCAGCCCCAGCATTTT
TRBD1 . TRBJ2-7 TRBV7-9 CASSLGAGTGGPEQYF TGTGCCAGCAGCTTAGGAGCCGGGACAGGGGGACCCGAGCAGTACTTC
TRBD2 many TRBJ2-3 TRBV9 CASSTRGDPTDTQYF TGTGCCAGCAGCACCCGGGGGGACCCCACAGATACGCAGTATTTT
TRBD2 . TRBJ2-3 TRBV7-2 CASSPGTSGGTDTQYF TGTGCCAGCAGCCCCGGGACTAGCGGGGGCACAGATACGCAGTATTTT
. . TRBJ1-4 TRBV30 CAWGPERAGEKLFF TGTGCCTGGGGCCCGGAGCGGGCGGGGGAAAAACTGTTTTTT